The rows below give T cell receptor beta chains drawn from one sample of a study of blood T cell repertoires in COVID-19. Generated by immunoSEQ multiplex PCR, the TCRdb table keeps only in-frame clones and is missing some. Here the sample spans about 170,000 clones, 85% to 90% being singletons. The specimen sequenced was peripheral blood. All receptors come from a woman aged 80 or over in a cohort sampled during active or convalescent COVID-19. CDR3s include the opening cysteine and the closing phenylalanine or tryptophan. A D gene is named only where the DNA matches it firmly. For some rows the clone size is stated as once, few or many, or as a class when expanded; others skip it.

>TRBJ2-1|-|TRBV5-5|-
TGTGCCAGCAGCTCGAACGCGGCGGTGGCCTACAATGAGCAGTTCTTC
CASSSNAAVAYNEQFF
>TRBJ1-5|-|TRBV6-5|-
TGTGCCAGCAGTCGCAGGGGTCTTAACAATCAGCCCCAGCATTTT
CASSRRGLNNQPQHF
>TRBJ2-2|-|TRBV5-1|-
TGCGCCAGCAGAAGTGACAGGGAGGACACCGGGGAGCTGTTTTTT
CASRSDREDTGELFF
>TRBJ1-5|-|TRBV5-1|-
TGCGCCAGCAGCCAAACAGGGAATCAGCCCCAGCATTTT
CASSQTGNQPQHF
>TRBJ1-5|-|TRBV19|-
TGTGCCAGTAGTTGGGGGGATAGCAATCAGCCCCAGCATTTT
CASSWGDSNQPQHF
>TRBJ1-4|-|TRBV29-1|-
TGCAGCGTCGGACATGCGGCTAATGAAAAACTGTTTTTT
CSVGHAANEKLFF
>TRBJ1-5|-|TRBV30|-
TGTGCCTGGAGTGTACGGACGGGAAATCAGCCCCAGCATTTT
CAWSVRTGNQPQHF
>TRBJ1-2|-|TRBV11-2|-
TGTGCCAGCAGCCCCCCGGACATCTCCTATGGCTACACCTTC
CASSPPDISYGYTF
>TRBJ1-6|-|TRBV7-9|-
TGTGCCAGCACCTCCTTCGGGGGGAATTCACCCCTCCACTTT
CASTSFGGNSPLHF
>TRBJ1-2|-|TRBV14|TRBD1
TGTGCCAGCAGCCAAGTGTGGACAGGGGGGAGCTATGGCTACACCTTC
CASSQVWTGGSYGYTF
>TRBJ2-4|-|TRBV6-5|-
TGTGCCAGCAGTTTAACAGGGTTGTTAGCCAAAAACATTCAGTACTTC
CASSLTGLLAKNIQYF
>TRBJ1-6|-|TRBV27|TRBD1
TGTGCCAGCAGACCACCAGGGGGTTATAATTCACCCCTCCACTTT
CASRPPGGYNSPLHF
>TRBJ2-1|-|TRBV7-7|TRBD2
TGTGCCAGCAGGTCGACAGGACAAGCGGGAGGCTCCTACAATGAGCAGTTCTTC
CASRSTGQAGGSYNEQFF
>TRBJ2-5|-|TRBV28|-
TGTGCCAGCAGTTTCTCATACCGCCGGAGGACCCAGTACTTC
CASSFSYRRRTQYF
>TRBJ1-4|-|TRBV27|-
TGTGCCAGCAGTTTAAACGGGGGTCAAGAAAAACTGTTTTTT
CASSLNGGQEKLFF
>TRBJ1-1|-|TRBV3-1/TRBV3-2|TRBD1
TGTGCCAGCAGCCAGGCCGGCGGGACAGGGGGCACTGAAGCTTTCTTT
CASSQAGGTGGTEAFF
>TRBJ1-1|-|TRBV10-3|-
TGTGCCATCAATACACAGGGAAACACTGAAGCTTTCTTT
CAINTQGNTEAFF
>TRBJ2-7|-|TRBV28|TRBD1
TGTGCCAGCAGTTTCTCCACAGGGGGCTACGAGCAGTACTTC
CASSFSTGGYEQYF
>TRBJ1-1|-|TRBV11-3|-
TGTGCCAGCAGCTTGTCAGGGAGGTACACTGAAGCTTTCTTT
CASSLSGRYTEAFF
>TRBJ2-2|-|TRBV10-1|-
TGCGCCAGCAGTGAGTTAGTCGGGGAGCTGTTTTTT
CASSELVGELFF
>TRBJ2-1|-|TRBV3-1/TRBV3-2|TRBD2
TGTGCCAGCAGCCAAGAGACTAGCGGGGGCAGGCCCTACAATGAGCAGTTCTTC
CASSQETSGGRPYNEQFF
>TRBJ2-2|once|TRBV3-1/TRBV3-2|-
TGTGCCAGCGCGGCGGGAAACACCGGGGAGCTGTTTTTT
CASAAGNTGELFF
>TRBJ1-3|-|TRBV7-9|-
TGTGCCAGCAGCTCGACAGAGGCTAGAAACACCATATATTTT
CASSSTEARNTIYF
>TRBJ1-5|-|TRBV28|-
TGTGCCAGCAGCCTCCTAAGGGGGTTAAATCAGCCCCAGCATTTT
CASSLLRGLNQPQHF
>TRBJ1-3|few|TRBV12-3/TRBV12-4|-
TGTGCCAGCAGTTTAGTCAGGGGAAACACCATATATTTT
CASSLVRGNTIYF
>TRBJ2-3|-|TRBV19|TRBD2
TGTGCCAGTAGTTCGGGACTAGCGGGGAGCACAGATACGCAGTATTTT
CASSSGLAGSTDTQYF
>TRBJ2-2|once|TRBV4-1|-
TGCGCCAGCAGCCAAAGTTTAGCGGACACCGGGGAGCTGTTTTTT
CASSQSLADTGELFF
>TRBJ2-3|-|TRBV18|-
TGTGCCAGCTCAGGCGGGGCCAATACAGATACGCAGTATTTT
CASSGGANTDTQYF
>TRBJ1-5|-|TRBV11-2|TRBD1
TGTGCCAGCAGCTTAAGCTATGGAGGGGACAGGGTCACTCAGCCCCAGCATTTT
CASSLSYGGDRVTQPQHF
>TRBJ1-3|-|TRBV18|-
TGTGCCAGCTCACCGGGCCAGTCTGGAAACACCATATATTTT
CASSPGQSGNTIYF
>TRBJ2-2|-|TRBV6-6|TRBD2
TGTGCCAGCAGCCTCGGGAGGGCCGATACCGGGGAGCTGTTTTTT
CASSLGRADTGELFF
>TRBJ2-3|-|TRBV5-1|TRBD2
TGCGCCAGCAGCCAAACCCTAGCGGCCCCAGCTACAGATACGCAGTATTTT
CASSQTLAAPATDTQYF
>TRBJ1-6|-|TRBV5-1|-
TGCGCCAGCAGCCTCATCGGCGGGGCACCCCTCCACTTT
CASSLIGGAPLHF
>TRBJ1-3|few|TRBV7-9|TRBD1
TGTGCCAGCAGCTTAGACCGGACAGGGAACACCATATATTTT
CASSLDRTGNTIYF
>TRBJ1-5|-|TRBV4-1|-
TGCGCCAGCAGCCAAGTGATGGGAAGAGGGTTCAGCAATCAGCCCCAGCATTTT
CASSQVMGRGFSNQPQHF
>TRBJ1-4|once|TRBV3-1/TRBV3-2|-
TGTGCCAGCAGACGAGAGGGAAATGAAAAACTGTTTTTT
CASRREGNEKLFF
>TRBJ1-5|-|TRBV7-8|-
TGTGCCAGCACTCGAGGAGGAGGTGATCAGCCCCAGCATTTT
CASTRGGGDQPQHF
>TRBJ1-2|-|TRBV6-5|-
TGTGCCAGCAGTCGACAGCCCTATGGCTACACCTTC
CASSRQPYGYTF
>TRBJ2-2|-|TRBV5-1|-
TGCGCCAGCAGCTTGAACAGGGCTTCGGCCGGGGAGCTGTTTTTT
CASSLNRASAGELFF